Shown below are 8 T cell receptor beta chains from a single sample sequenced in a study of persistence of HIV-infected CD4 T cells. The antigens for these receptors are not known. Overlapping HIV-1 Gag 15-mer peptides at roughly 1 ug per peptide per mL were used. Sorting of responding CD4+ T cells relied on upregulated CD40 ligand together with CD69. The libraries were made with immunoSEQ version 4 in survey mode. Some clones are missing from TCRdb's copy, which holds only in-frame ones; the method was immunoSEQ multiplex PCR. The table records around 26,000 clones, about 74% of them present only once. The sequences come from CD4+ T cells sorted from PBMCs after roughly 18-hour stimulation, collected from a patient who received antiretroviral therapy. The receptors were gathered from an adult man with HIV who was CMV-seropositive.

In its sample, this clone ranks as medium-sized. The chain joins TRBV3-1 (or the pseudogene TRBV3-2) to TRBJ2-7, with D hard to call. V lost 1 base and J 6 bases, leaving 10 bases between the germline ends. The CDR3 has 13 amino acids. Germline values: CDR1 LGHDT, CDR2 YNNKEL (reference sequence). The DNA for the CDR3 is TGTGCCAGCAGCCAAGTTCGGCGTAGCGAGCAGTACTTC. It translates to CASSQVRRSEQYF.

The rearrangement uses TRBV28 and TRBJ1-1, with 7 nucleotides matching TRBD1. Trimming removed 3 bases from V and 1 base from J; junction bases left unmatched: 8. CDR1 is MDHEN and CDR2 is SYDVKM in the germline V gene. The CDR3 loop spans 16 amino acids. The CDR3 protein is CASSFFKDRANTEAFF. CDR3 nucleotide sequence: TGTGCCAGCAGTTTCTTTAAAGACAGGGCGAACACTGAAGCTTTCTTT.

The chain recombines TRBV29-1 with TRBJ1-1; TRBD1 is a possible D gene (6 bases). This CDR3 is 12 amino acids long. V was pared by 0 bases and J by 10 bases, with 12 bases between. Germline lookup yields CDR1 SQVTM and CDR2 ANQGSEA. The chain's CDR3 is CSVEDEGGGAFF. The CDR3 nucleotides are TGCAGCGTTGAAGATGAAGGGGGGGGAGCTTTCTTT. The full variable domain, its missing parts supplied by reference TRBV29-1 and TRBJ1-1, is SAVISQKPSRDICQRGTSLTIQCQVDSQVTMMFWYRQQPGQSLTLIATANQGSEATYESGFVIDKFPISRPNLTFSTLTVSNMSPEDSSIYLCSVEDEGGGAFFGQGTRLTVV.

A few counts support this clone. V and J are TRBV28 and TRBJ2-1; 9 bases fit TRBD1. Trimming cost V 7 bases and J 3 bases; bases outside gene matches: 4. The length of the CDR3 is 14 residues. Looked up from germline, CDR1 is MDHEN and CDR2 is SYDVKM. CDR3 coding DNA: TGTGCCAGCACTCTGGGACAGGGCTACAATGAGCAGTTCTTC. Amino acids: CASTLGQGYNEQFF.

The gene calls are TRBV19 and TRBJ2-1; 7 bases map to TRBD1. J was trimmed by 6 bases and V by 7 bases; bases with no gene match: 6. CDR1 is LNHDA and CDR2 is SQIVND in the germline V gene (reference sequence). The CDR3 contains 13 residues. The CDR3 nucleotides are TGTGCCAGTACTTCGACAGGGCGCAATGAGCAGTTCTTC. Translating it yields CASTSTGRNEQFF.

The V gene is TRBV28, the J gene TRBJ2-7; the D gene is possibly TRBD1 (5 bases). Germline V gives CDR1 MDHEN, CDR2 SYDVKM. Between the trimmed V and J ends, which lost 6 bases and 4 bases, there was a span of 16 bases. The CDR3 length is 14 residues. Here the CDR3 reads CASRPTQVFYEQYF. CDR3 nucleotides: TGTGCCAGCAGGCCCACACAGGTTTTTTACGAGCAGTACTTC. The variable domain in full, with the rest retrieved from reference TRBV28 and TRBJ2-7, is DVKVTQSSRYLVKRTGEKVFLECVQDMDHENMFWYRQDPGLGLRLIYFSYDVKMKEKGDIPEGYSVSREKKERFSLILESASTNQTSMYLCASRPTQVFYEQYFGPGTRLTVT.

This chain links TRBV12-3 or TRBV12-4 with TRBJ2-3, with a possible D match to TRBD1 (6 bases). Trimming shortened V by 6 bases and J by 6 bases, and 10 bases separated the two germline ends. The CDR3 length is 12 residues. The CDR3 protein is CASRLQGDTQYF. Here the CDR3 DNA reads TGTGCCAGCAGACTTCAGGGGGATACGCAGTATTTT.

The chain has TRBV15 and TRBJ2-3; weak D call: TRBD1 (6 bases). Germline-derived CDR1 and CDR2 are LNHNV and YYDKDF (reference sequence). The germline V and J ends were trimmed by 1 base and 0 bases, with 14 bases remaining between them. The CDR3 is made up of 17 amino acids. The CDR3: CATSRALQGSSTDTQYF. The CDR3 DNA follows: TGTGCCACCAGCAGAGCCCTACAGGGATCTAGCACAGATACGCAGTATTTT.